The clone carrying this T cell receptor (beta chain) was picked up many times. The antigen remains unidentified. Primed by a sample-barcoded 5' primer and a J-beta primer mix, a second PCR proceeded for about 6 to 11 cycles. The template-switch adaptor, which had 12 random nucleotides, put a tag on each cDNA molecule. TCRdb itself ran the 5' RACE reads through MiXCR, one entry per CDR3 protein. Counted here are almost 1 million distinct CDR3 sequences, just over 50% occurring once; the ten biggest clones make up around a fifth. The data are from a study of blood T cells in healthy people across ages. The study, taken as a whole, reports: In older individuals, TCR beta diversity per million T cells was lower, falling roughly linearly with age.

The CDR3 consists of 12 residues. The germline gives CDR1 MDHEN, CDR2 SYDVKM. Trimming stripped 7 bases from V and 0 bases from J, with 1 base between. The sequence was collected from a woman in her sixties or seventies in good health. This sequence joins TRBV28 and TRBJ2-6, with D unresolved. Sequenced sample: blood. The CDR3: CASNSGANVLTF. DNA for the CDR3: TGTGCCAGCAACTCTGGGGCCAACGTCCTGACTTTC.